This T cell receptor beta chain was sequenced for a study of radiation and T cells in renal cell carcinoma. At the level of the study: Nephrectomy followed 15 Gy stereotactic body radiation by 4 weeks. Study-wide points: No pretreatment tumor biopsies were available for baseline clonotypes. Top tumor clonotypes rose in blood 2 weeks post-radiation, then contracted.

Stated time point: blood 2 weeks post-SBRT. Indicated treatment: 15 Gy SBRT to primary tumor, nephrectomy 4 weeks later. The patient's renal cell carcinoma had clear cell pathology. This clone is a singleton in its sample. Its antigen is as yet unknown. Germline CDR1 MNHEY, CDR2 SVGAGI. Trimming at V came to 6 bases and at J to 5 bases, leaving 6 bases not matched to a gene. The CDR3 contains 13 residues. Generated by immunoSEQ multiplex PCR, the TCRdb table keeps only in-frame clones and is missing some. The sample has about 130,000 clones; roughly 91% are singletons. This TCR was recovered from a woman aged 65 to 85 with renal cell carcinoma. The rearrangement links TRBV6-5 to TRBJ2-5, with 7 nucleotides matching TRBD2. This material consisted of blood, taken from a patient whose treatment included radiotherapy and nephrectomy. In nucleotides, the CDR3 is TGTGCCAGCAGCCCAGCGGGGACCGAGACCCAGTACTTC. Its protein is CASSPAGTETQYF.